This T cell receptor beta chain was sequenced during a study of control samples from healthy donors and cancer patients. The protocol was immunoSEQ multiplex PCR, while the TCRdb copy is restricted to in-frame clones and leaves out a portion. The profile covers some 140,000 clones, with about 88% appearing a single time and approximately 9.4% taken by the ten largest. Germline assignment: CDR1 DFQATT and CDR2 SNEGSKA (reference sequence). V was cut by 7 bases and J by 8 bases, with 11 bases left in between. The CDR3 covers 11 residues. The sequenced sample was blood. The rearrangement joins TRBV20-1 to TRBJ1-4, with D unclear. This clonotype originated in a woman in her 30s in good health. The CDR3 sequence is CSVGIGEKLFF. The CDR3 bases are TGCAGTGTTGGAATTGGCGAAAAACTGTTTTTT.